The subject of this entry is one T cell receptor beta chain. Using immunoSEQ multiplex PCR, the repertoire was profiled, and TCRdb retains in-frame clones only, with some absent. This sample has roughly 160,000 clones; approximately 80% occur once, and the top ten carry under 15%. Germline CDR1 and CDR2: SQVTM and ANQGSEA. This CDR3 comprises 13 residues. J gave up 4 bases and V 5 bases, and 5 bases lay outside the gene matches. These data are taken from a study of blood T cell repertoires in COVID-19. Sequences were obtained from PBMCs or T cells enriched from blood (not recorded which). The clonotype comes from a woman aged 55 to 70 who had recovered from COVID-19. The chain is built from TRBV29-1 and TRBJ1-1, with TRBD1 matching 9 bases. In DNA form, the CDR3 reads TGCAGCGTTCGCACGACAGGGGGCACTGAAGCTTTCTTT. It specifies CSVRTTGGTEAFF.